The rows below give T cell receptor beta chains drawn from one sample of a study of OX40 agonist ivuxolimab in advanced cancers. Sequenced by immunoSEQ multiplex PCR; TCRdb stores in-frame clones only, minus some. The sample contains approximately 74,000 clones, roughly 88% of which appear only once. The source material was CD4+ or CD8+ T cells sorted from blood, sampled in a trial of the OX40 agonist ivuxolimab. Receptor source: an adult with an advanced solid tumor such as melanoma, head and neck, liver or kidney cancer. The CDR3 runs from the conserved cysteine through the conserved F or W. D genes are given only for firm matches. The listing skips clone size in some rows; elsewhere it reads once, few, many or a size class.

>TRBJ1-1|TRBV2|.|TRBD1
CASRTGYTEAFF
TGTGCCAGCAGGACAGGGTACACTGAAGCTTTCTTT
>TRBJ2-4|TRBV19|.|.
CASSIAGSSGNIQYF
TGTGCCAGTAGTATAGCGGGATCATCCGGAAACATTCAGTACTTC
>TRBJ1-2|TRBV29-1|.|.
CSVEDQADYGYTF
TGCAGCGTTGAAGATCAGGCGGACTATGGCTACACCTTC
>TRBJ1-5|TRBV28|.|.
CASSPPEHRQPQHF
TGTGCCAGCAGTCCCCCGGAGCATCGACAGCCCCAGCATTTT
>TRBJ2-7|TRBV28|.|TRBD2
CASSSFPGLAGVSGEQYF
TGTGCCAGCAGTTCCTTTCCGGGACTAGCGGGAGTAAGTGGCGAGCAGTACTTC
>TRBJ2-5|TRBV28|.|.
CASSSPLGTQYF
TGTGCCAGCAGTTCCCCCCTAGGGACCCAGTACTTC
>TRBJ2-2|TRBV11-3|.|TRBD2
CASSWGLANTGELFF
TGTGCCAGCAGCTGGGGACTAGCGAACACCGGGGAGCTGTTTTTT
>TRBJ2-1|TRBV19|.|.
CASSTLGNEQFF
TGTGCCAGTAGTACCCTCGGCAATGAGCAGTTCTTC
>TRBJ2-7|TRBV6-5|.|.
CASSRTGREQYF
TGTGCCAGCAGCCGAACAGGGAGAGAGCAGTACTTC
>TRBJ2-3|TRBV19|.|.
CASSWGGRTDTQYF
TGTGCCAGTAGTTGGGGGGGGCGGACAGATACGCAGTATTTT
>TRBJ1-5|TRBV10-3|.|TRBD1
CAIREGTEPYQPQHF
TGTGCCATCAGGGAAGGGACAGAACCTTATCAGCCCCAGCATTTT
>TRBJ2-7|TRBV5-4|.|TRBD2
CASRPALGEGEQYF
TGTGCCAGCAGGCCCGCCCTAGGGGAGGGCGAGCAGTACTTC
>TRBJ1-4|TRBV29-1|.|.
CSVEEEGWEKLFF
TGCAGCGTTGAAGAAGAGGGTTGGGAAAAACTGTTTTTT
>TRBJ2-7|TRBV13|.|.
CASSFPGSLREQYF
TGTGCCAGCAGCTTCCCCGGGTCCCTCCGCGAGCAGTACTTC
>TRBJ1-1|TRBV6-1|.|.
CASRAGGMNTEAFF
TGTGCCAGCCGGGCCGGAGGGATGAACACTGAAGCTTTCTTT
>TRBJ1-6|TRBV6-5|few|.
CASRRNTANSPLHF
TGTGCCAGCAGGCGGAATACAGCCAATTCACCCCTCCACTTT
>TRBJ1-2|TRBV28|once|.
CASSSTPPNYGYTF
TGTGCCAGCAGTTCCACTCCCCCTAACTATGGCTACACCTTC
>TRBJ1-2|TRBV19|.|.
CASSIRDGEHTF
TGTGCCAGTAGTATTCGTGACGGAGAGCACACCTTC
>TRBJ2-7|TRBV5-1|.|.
CASSPRGKYSSLSSYEQYF
TGCGCCAGCAGCCCACGAGGGAAATACTCCTCCCTAAGCTCCTACGAGCAGTACTTC
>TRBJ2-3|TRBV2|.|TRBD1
CASRGTGGTADTQYF
TGTGCCAGCAGGGGGACAGGGGGAACAGCGGATACGCAGTATTTT
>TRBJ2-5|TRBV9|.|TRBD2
CASSVGGLEETQYF
TGTGCCAGCAGCGTAGGGGGACTAGAAGAGACCCAGTACTTC